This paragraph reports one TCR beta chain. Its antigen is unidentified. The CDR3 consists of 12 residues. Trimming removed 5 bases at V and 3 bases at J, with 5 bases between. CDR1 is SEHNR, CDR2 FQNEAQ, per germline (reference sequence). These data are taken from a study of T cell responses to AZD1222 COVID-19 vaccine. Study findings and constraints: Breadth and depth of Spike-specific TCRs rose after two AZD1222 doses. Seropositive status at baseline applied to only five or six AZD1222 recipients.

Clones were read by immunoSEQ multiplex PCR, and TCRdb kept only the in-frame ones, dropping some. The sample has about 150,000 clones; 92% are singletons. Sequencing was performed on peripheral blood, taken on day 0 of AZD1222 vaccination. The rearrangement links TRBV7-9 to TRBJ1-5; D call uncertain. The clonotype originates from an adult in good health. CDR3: CASSRDNQPQHF. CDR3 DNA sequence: TGTGCCAGCAGCAGAGACAATCAGCCCCAGCATTTT.